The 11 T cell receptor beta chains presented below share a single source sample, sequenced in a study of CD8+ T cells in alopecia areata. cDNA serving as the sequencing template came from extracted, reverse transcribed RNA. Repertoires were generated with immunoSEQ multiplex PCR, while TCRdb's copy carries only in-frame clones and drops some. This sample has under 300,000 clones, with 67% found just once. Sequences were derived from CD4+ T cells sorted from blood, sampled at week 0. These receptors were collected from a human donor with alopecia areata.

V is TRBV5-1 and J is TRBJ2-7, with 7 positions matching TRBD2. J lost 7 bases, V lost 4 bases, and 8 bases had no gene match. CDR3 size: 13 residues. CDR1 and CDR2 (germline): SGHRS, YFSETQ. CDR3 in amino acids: CASSVGGFGEQYF. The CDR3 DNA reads TGCGCCAGCAGCGTGGGAGGGTTCGGGGAGCAGTACTTC.

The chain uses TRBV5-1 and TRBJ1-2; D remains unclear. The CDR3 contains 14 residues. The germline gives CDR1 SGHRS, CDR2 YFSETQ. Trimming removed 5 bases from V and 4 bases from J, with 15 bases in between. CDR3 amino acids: CASSRVGQSYGYTF. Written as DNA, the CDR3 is TGCGCCAGCAGTCGGGTAGGCCAGAGCTATGGCTACACCTTC.

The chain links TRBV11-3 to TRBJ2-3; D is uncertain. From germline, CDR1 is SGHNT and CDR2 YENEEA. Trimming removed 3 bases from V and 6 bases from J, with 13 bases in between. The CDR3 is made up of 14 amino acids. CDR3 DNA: TGTGCCAGCAGCTTTTTCGCCCGCTCCGATACGCAGTATTTT. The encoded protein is CASSFFARSDTQYF.

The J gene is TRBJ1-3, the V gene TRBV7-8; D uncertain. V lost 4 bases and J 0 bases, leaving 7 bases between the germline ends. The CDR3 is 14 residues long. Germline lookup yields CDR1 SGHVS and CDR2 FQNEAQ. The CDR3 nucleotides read TGTGCCAGCAGCTCAATACTCTCTGGAAACACCATATATTTT. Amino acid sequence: CASSSILSGNTIYF.

The CDR3 reads CSVAPGGLGTGELFF. CDR3 coding DNA: TGCAGCGTTGCTCCTGGGGGACTAGGAACCGGGGAGCTGTTTTTT. The chain employs TRBV29-1 and TRBJ2-2, with 8 nucleotides matching TRBD2. With V trimmed by 4 bases and J by 5 bases, 9 bases remained unmatched. The CDR3 is 15 amino acids. Germline loops: CDR1 SQVTM, CDR2 ANQGSEA.

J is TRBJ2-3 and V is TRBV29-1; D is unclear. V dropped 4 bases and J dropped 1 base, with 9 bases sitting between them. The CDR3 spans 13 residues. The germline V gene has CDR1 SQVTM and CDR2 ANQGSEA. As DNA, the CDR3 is TGCAGCGTTGGATTCGGCCGCACAGATACGCAGTATTTT. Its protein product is CSVGFGRTDTQYF.

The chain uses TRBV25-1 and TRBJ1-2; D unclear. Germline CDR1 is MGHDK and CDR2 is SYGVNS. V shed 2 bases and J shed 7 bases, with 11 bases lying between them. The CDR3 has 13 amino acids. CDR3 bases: TGTGCCAGCAGTGAAGGGCCGTTCTCTGGCTACACCTTC. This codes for CASSEGPFSGYTF.

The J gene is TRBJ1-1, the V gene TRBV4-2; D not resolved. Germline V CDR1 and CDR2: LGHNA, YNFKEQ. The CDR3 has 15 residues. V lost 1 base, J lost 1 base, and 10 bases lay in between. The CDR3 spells CASSQVGGENTEAFF. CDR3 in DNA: TGTGCCAGCAGCCAAGTAGGAGGCGAGAACACTGAAGCTTTCTTT.

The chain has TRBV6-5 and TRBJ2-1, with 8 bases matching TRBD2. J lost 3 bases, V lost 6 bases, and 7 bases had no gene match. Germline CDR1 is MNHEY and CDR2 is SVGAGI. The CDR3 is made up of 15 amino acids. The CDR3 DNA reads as TGTGCCAGCAGGCGGGGCGGGGGGAGCTACAATGAGCAGTTCTTC. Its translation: CASRRGGGSYNEQFF.

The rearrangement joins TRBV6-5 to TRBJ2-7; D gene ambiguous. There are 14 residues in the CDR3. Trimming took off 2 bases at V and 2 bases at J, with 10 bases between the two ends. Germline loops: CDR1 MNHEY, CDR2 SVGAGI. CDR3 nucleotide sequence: TGTGCCAGCAGTTACCGGGCCAGAACCTACGAGCAGTACTTC. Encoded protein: CASSYRARTYEQYF.

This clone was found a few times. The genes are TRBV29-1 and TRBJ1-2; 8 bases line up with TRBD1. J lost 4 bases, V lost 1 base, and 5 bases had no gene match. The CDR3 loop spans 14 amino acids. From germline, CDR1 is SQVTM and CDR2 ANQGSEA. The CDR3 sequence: CSVEGQGQVYGYTF. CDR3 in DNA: TGCAGCGTTGAAGGACAGGGGCAAGTCTATGGCTACACCTTC.